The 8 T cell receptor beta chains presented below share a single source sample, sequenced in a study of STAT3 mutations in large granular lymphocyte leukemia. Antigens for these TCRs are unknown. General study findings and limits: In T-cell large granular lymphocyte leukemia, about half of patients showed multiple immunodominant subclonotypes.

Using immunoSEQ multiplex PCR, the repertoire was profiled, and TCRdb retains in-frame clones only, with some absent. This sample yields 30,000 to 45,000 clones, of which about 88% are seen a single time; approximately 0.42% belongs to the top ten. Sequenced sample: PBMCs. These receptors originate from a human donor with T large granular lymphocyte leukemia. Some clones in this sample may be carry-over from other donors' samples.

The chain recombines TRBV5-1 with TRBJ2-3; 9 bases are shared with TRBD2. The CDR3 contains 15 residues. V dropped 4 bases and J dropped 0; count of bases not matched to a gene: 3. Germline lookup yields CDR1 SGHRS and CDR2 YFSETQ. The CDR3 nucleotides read TGCGCCAGCAGCCCCCTAGCGGGGAGCACAGATACGCAGTATTTT. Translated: CASSPLAGSTDTQYF.

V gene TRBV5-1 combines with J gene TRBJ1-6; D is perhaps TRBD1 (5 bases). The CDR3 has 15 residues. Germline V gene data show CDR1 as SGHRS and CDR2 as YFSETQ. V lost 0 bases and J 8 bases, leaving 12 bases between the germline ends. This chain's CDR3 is CASSLGAGTDSPLHF. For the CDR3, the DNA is TGCGCCAGCAGCTTGGGGGCAGGGACGGATTCACCCCTCCACTTT.

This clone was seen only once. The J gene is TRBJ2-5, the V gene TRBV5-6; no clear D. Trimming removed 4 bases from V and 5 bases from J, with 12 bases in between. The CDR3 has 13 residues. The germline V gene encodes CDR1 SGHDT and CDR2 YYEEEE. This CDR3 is CASSPWALETQYF. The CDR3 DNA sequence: TGTGCCAGCAGCCCCTGGGCTTTGGAGACCCAGTACTTC. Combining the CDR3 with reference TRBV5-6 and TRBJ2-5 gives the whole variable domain DAGVTQSPTHLIKTRGQQVTLRCSPKSGHDTVSWYQQALGQGPQFIFQYYEEEERQRGNFPDRFSGHQFPNYSSELNVNALLLGDSALYLCASSPWALETQYFGPGTRLLVL.

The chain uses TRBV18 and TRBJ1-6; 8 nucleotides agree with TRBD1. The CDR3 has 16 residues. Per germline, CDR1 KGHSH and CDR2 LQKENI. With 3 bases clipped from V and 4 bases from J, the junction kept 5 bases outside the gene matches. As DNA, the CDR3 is TGTGCCAGCTCACCGCGCGGGACAGGTTATAATTCACCCCTCCACTTT. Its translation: CASSPRGTGYNSPLHF.

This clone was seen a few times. The CDR3 sequence is CASRQGMGDTEAFF. The DNA of the CDR3 is TGTGCCAGCAGACAGGGGATGGGGGACACTGAAGCTTTCTTT. The chain combines TRBV7-9 with TRBJ1-1, with 7 bases fitting TRBD1. Germline loops: CDR1 SEHNR, CDR2 FQNEAQ (reference sequence). The CDR3 is 14 amino acids. J was trimmed by 3 bases and V by 6 bases; bases with no gene match: 7.

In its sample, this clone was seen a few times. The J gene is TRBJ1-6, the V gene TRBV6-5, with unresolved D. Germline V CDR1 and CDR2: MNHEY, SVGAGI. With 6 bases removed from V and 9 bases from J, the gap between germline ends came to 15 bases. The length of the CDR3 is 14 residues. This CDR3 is CASRRKTELSPLHF. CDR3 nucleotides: TGTGCCAGCAGGAGGAAGACGGAGCTTTCACCCCTCCACTTT.

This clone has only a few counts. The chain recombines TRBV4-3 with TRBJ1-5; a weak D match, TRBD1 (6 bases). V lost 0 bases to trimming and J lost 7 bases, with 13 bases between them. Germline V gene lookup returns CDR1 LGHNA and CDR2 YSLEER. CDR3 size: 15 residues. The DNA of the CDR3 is TGCGCCAGCAGCCAAGATCAGGGGCATTCCCAGCCCCAGCATTTT. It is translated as CASSQDQGHSQPQHF.

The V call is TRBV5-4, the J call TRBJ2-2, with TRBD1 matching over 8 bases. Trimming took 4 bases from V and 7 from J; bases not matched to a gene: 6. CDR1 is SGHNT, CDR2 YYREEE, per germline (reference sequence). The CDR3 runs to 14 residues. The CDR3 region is CASSAQGVDGELFF. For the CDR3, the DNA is TGTGCCAGCAGCGCACAGGGGGTGGACGGGGAGCTGTTTTTT.